This TCR beta chain emerged from a study of T cells expressing NK-cell markers. Study-wide context: Sorted CD3+CD56-NKG2C+, CD3+CD56+NKG2C- and CD3+CD56+NKG2C+ T cells were the source of the TCR beta repertoires. Seven sequenced donors out of eight were HCMV-seropositive, one seronegative.

Study findings and constraints: Five or six donors showed dominant NKG2C+ clonotypes comprising roughly 1.0-7.0% of their CD8+ T cells. Where a handful of donors were concerned, these clonotypes also led the CD3+CD56-NKG2C+ fraction.

This CDR3 region has 16 residues. CDR1 and CDR2 from the germline V gene are DFQATT and SNEGSKA (reference sequence). Comment on this clonotype: The antigen remains undetermined.

TCRdb re-called the 5' RACE reads; one entry per CDR3 protein, DNA not given. This repertoire includes 5,500 to 8,500 distinct CDR3 sequences. The specimen was blood T cells: a sorted CD56 or NKG2C T cell subset, CD4+ or CD8+ T cells, or bulk PBMC T cells (not recorded which). The source of this sequence is a man between 18 and 69 years old in good health. The chain has TRBV20-1 and TRBJ2-7; TCRdb lists TRBD1, though no DNA is available to test this call. CDR3 sequence: CSATGPGTRSTYEQYF.